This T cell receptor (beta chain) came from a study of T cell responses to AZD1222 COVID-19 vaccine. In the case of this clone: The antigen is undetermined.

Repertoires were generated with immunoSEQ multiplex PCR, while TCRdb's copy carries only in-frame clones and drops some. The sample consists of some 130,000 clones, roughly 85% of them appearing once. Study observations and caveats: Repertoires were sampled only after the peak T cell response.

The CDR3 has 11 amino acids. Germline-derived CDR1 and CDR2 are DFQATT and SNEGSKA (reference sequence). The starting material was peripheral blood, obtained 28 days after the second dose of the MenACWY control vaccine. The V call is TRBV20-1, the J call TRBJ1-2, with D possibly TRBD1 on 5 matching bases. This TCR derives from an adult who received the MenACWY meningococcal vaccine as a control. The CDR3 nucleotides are TGCCAGACCGGGGGTAACTATGGCTACACCTTC. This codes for CQTGGNYGYTF.